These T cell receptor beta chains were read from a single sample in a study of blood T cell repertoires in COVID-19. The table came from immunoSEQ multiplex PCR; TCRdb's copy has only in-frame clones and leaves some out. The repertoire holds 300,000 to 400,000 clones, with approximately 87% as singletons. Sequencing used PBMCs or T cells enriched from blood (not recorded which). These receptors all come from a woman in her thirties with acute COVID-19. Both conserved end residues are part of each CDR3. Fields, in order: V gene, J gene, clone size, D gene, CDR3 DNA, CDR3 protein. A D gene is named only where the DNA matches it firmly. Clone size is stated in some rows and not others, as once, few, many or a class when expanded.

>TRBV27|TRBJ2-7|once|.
TGTGCCAGCAGTCGCTTAGACTCCTACGAGCAGTACTTC
CASSRLDSYEQYF
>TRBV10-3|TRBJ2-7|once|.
TGTGCCATCAGTGACCCGACAGCTACCTACGAGCAGTACTTC
CAISDPTATYEQYF
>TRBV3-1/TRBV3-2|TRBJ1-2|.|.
TGTGCCAGCAGCCAAGCCGGGGCGGGGCCCTACTATGGCTACACCTTC
CASSQAGAGPYYGYTF
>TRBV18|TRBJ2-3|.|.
TGTGCCAGCTCACCCTTAGTAAGACAGGACCACACAGATACGCAGTATTTT
CASSPLVRQDHTDTQYF
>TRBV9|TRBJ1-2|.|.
TGTGCCAGCAGCGTAGTATCTTCTTATGGCTACACCTTC
CASSVVSSYGYTF
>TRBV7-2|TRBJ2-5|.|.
TGTGCCAGCAGCTTAGCCGGGGAGACCCAGTACTTC
CASSLAGETQYF
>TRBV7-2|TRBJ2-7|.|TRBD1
TGTGCCAGCAGCTTCGACAGGGGCGCCTACGAGCAGTACTTC
CASSFDRGAYEQYF
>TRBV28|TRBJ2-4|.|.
TGTGCCAGCAGTTTTCTGGGGGGCAAAAACATTCAGTACTTC
CASSFLGGKNIQYF
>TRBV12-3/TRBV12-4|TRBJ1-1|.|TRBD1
TGTGCCAGCAGGATAACAGGGGCCACTGAAGCTTTCTTT
CASRITGATEAFF
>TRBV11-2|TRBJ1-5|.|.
TGTGCCAGCAGCTTAGATCAAGGCAGACGAGGGGGGCCCCAGCATTTT
CASSLDQGRRGGPQHF
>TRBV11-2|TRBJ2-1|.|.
TGTGCCAGCAGCTTAGCCGGATCCTCAGGGAATGAGCAGTTCTTC
CASSLAGSSGNEQFF
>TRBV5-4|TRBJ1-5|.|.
TGTGCCAGCAGCTTGGGCCCGGGGATGGGTCAGCCCCAGCATTTT
CASSLGPGMGQPQHF
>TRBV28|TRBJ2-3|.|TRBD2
TGTGCCAGCAGTCCCCCACCGGGCGGACTAGCGGGGGGGCTAGGGGATACGCAGTATTTT
CASSPPPGGLAGGLGDTQYF
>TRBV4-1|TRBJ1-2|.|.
TGCGCCAGCAGCCAAGAGGGCCCATATGGCTACACCTTC
CASSQEGPYGYTF
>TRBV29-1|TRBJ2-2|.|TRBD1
TGCAGCGTTAACAGGGGGGAAACCGGGGAGCTGTTTTTT
CSVNRGETGELFF
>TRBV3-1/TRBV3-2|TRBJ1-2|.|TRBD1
TGTGCCAGCAGCCAAGGTTCGCAGGGGGTTTATGGCTACACCTTC
CASSQGSQGVYGYTF
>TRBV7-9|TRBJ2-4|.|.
TGTGCCAGCAGCTCGGCCAGGGGATGGGGAAACATTCAGTACTTC
CASSSARGWGNIQYF
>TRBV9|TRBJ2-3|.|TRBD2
TGTGCCAGCAGCGCAGGGGAGGCGGGGGGAGACAACACAGATACGCAGTATTTT
CASSAGEAGGDNTDTQYF
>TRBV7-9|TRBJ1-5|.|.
TGTGCCAGCAGCTACGGGGGAGGCAATCAGCCCCAGCATTTT
CASSYGGGNQPQHF
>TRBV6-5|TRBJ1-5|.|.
TGTGCCAGCAGGGGGGGGAATCAGCCCCAGCATTTT
CASRGGNQPQHF
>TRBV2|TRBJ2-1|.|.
TGTGCCAGTCTGTATCTGATAGACAATGAGCAGTTCTTC
CASLYLIDNEQFF